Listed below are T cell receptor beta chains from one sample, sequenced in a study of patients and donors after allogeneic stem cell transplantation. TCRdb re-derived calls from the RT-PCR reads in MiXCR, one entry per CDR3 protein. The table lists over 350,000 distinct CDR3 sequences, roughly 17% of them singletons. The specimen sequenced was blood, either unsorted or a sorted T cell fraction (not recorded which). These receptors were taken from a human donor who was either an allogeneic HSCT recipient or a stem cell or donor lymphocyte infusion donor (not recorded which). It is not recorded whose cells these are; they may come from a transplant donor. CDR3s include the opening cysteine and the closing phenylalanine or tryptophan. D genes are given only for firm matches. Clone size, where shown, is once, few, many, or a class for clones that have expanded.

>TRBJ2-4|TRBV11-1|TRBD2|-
TGTGCCAGCAGCTTAGGTGGACTAGCGGGGGAAAACATTCAGTACTTC
CASSLGGLAGENIQYF
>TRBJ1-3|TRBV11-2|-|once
TGTGCCAGCAGCTTAGGACGGACGAGCTCTGGAAACACCATATATTTT
CASSLGRTSSGNTIYF
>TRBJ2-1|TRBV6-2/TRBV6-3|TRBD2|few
TGTGCCAGCAGTTGGCTAGCGGGGGGCAGCTCCTACAATGAGCAGTTCTTC
CASSWLAGGSSYNEQFF
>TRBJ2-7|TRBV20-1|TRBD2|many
TGCAGTGCAACCAGCCCATCTAGCGGGTGGTACGAGCAGTACTTC
CSATSPSSGWYEQYF
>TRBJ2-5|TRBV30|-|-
TGTGCCTGGACGAAAGCAGAGACCCAGTACTTC
CAWTKAETQYF
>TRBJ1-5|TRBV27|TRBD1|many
TGTGCCAGCAGTTTAGGCAGGGGGCCTCAGCCCCAGCATTTT
CASSLGRGPQPQHF
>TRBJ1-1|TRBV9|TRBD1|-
TGTGCCAGCAGCGTAGGACAGGGGAAGAACACTGAAGCTTTCTTT
CASSVGQGKNTEAFF
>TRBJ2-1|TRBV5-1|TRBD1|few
TGCGCCAGCAGCCCGCCCGGGACAGGGACGAATGAGCAGTTCTTC
CASSPPGTGTNEQFF
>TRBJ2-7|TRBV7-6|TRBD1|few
TGTGCCAGGGATTTCACAGGGGTCTACGAGCAGTACTTC
CARDFTGVYEQYF
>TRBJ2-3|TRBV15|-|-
TGTGCCACCAGCAGAGATTTGTTTGGCGGGGCTTACACAGATACGCAGTATTTT
CATSRDLFGGAYTDTQYF
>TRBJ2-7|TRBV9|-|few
TGTGCCAGCAGCGTAGCCGACGGAAGCTCCTACGAGCAGTACTTC
CASSVADGSSYEQYF
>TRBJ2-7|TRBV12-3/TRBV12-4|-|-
TGTGCCAGCAGTCCCCAGGCCCCGGCCTACGAGCAGTACTTC
CASSPQAPAYEQYF
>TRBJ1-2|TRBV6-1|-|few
TGTGCCAGCAGTACTAGACAGGTCTTCATCTATGGCTACACCTTC
CASSTRQVFIYGYTF
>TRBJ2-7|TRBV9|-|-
TGTGCCAGCAGCGTATCTGCAGGTTTTTGGCTCGAGCAGTACTTC
CASSVSAGFWLEQYF
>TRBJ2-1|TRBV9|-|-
TGTGCCAGCAGCGTAGTTACTGATTACAATGAGCAGTTCTTC
CASSVVTDYNEQFF
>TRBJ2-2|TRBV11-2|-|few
TGTGCCAGCAGCTTAGTAAGGACCCGGACCGGGGAGCTGTTTTTT
CASSLVRTRTGELFF
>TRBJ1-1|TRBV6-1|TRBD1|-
TGTGCCAGCAGTCCTCTAGACAGGGGCATGAACACTGAAGCTTTCTTT
CASSPLDRGMNTEAFF
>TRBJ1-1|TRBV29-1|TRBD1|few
TGCAGCGCCTCGACAGGGGCATTGAACACTGAAGCTTTCTTT
CSASTGALNTEAFF
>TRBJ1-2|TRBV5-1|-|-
TGCGCCAGCAGCTCAGTCCCAGGGTCAGGCTACACCTTC
CASSSVPGSGYTF
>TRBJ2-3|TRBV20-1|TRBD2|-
TGCAGTGCAACCACTAGCGGGTATAGCACAGATACGCAGTATTTT
CSATTSGYSTDTQYF
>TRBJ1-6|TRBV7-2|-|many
TGTGCCAGCAGCTTAGATCCCCCAGGAGCGAATTCACCCCTCCACTTT
CASSLDPPGANSPLHF
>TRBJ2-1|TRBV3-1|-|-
TGTGCCAGCAGCCAAGCGACGGAGCAGTTCTTC
CASSQATEQFF
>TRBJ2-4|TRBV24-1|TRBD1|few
TGTGCCACCAGTGATTCCGGGACAGGGTGGAACATTCAGTACTTC
CATSDSGTGWNIQYF
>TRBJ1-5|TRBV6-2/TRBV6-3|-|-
TGTGCCAGCAGTCGGGTGACAGGCGGCAATCAGCCCCAGCATTTT
CASSRVTGGNQPQHF
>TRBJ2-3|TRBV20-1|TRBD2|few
TGCAGTGCTAGAGGTCTATTAGAGCGGGAGGAGGATACGCAGTATTTT
CSARGLLEREEDTQYF
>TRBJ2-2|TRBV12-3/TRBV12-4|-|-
TGTGCCAGCAGAGATGGTAGTATACACACCGGGGAGCTGTTTTTT
CASRDGSIHTGELFF
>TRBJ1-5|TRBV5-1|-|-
TGCGCCAGCAGCTTGATGGGGGTCCGGGGTCAGCCCCAGCATTTT
CASSLMGVRGQPQHF
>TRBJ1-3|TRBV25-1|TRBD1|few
TGTGCCAGCAGTCAACAGGGGGTGAGAAACACCATATATTTT
CASSQQGVRNTIYF
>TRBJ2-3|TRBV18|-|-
TGTGCCAGCTCACCACGAGCAGATACGCAGTATTTT
CASSPRADTQYF
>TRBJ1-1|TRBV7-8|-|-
TGTGCCAGCAGCTCCCCTTCTCCTCCGCAGGCTTTCTTT
CASSSPSPPQAFF
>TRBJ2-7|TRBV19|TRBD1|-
TGTGCCAGTAGTGCGGAGAGGGACAGGGGTACCTACGAGCAGTACTTC
CASSAERDRGTYEQYF
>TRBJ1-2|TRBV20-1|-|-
TGCAGTGCTAGGCCCCCGACCCTCCCCCGATTCCTCCACACCTTC
CSARPPTLPRFLHTF
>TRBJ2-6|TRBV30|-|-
TGTGCCTGGGGGACGGGGTTTGCTGGGGCCAACGTCCTGACTTTC
CAWGTGFAGANVLTF
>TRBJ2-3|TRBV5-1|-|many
TGCGCCAGCGACCTTTCGGGAGCGGGCAGCACAGATACGCAGTATTTT
CASDLSGAGSTDTQYF
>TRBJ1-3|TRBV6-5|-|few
TGTGCCAGCAGTTACTCGATCTCAGAAGCTGGAAACACCATATATTTT
CASSYSISEAGNTIYF
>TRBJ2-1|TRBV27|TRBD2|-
TGTGCCAGCAGTGTCGCCGGACTAGGAGGAACCGAGCAGTTCTTC
CASSVAGLGGTEQFF
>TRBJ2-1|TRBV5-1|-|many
TGCGCCAGCAGCTTGGCAAGGTTTAGCAACCCGAATGAGCAGTTCTTC
CASSLARFSNPNEQFF
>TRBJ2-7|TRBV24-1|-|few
TGTGCCACCAGTGTAGGTGCGCTGAATCTCTACGAGCAGTACTTC
CATSVGALNLYEQYF
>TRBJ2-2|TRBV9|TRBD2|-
TGTGCCAGCAGCGTAGACCTGGCTAGCGGGGGCATGAACACCGGGGAGCTGTTTTTT
CASSVDLASGGMNTGELFF
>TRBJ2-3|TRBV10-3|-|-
TGTGCCATCAGTGAGTCAAAGAGCACAGATACGCAGTATTTT
CAISESKSTDTQYF
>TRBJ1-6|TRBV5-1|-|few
TGCGCCAGCAACAGGGAAGGTGTTGGTAATTCACCCCTCCACTTT
CASNREGVGNSPLHF
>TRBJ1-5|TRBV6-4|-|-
TGTGCCAGCAGTGACTTCCGGGACAACCGAAATCAGCCCCAGCATTTT
CASSDFRDNRNQPQHF
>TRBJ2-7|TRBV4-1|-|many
TGCGCCAGCAGCCAAGATCGGCCGGGGGCGGGTGAGCAGTACTTC
CASSQDRPGAGEQYF
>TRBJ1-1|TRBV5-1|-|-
TGCGCCAGCAGCCCGAAGGGTTTCACTGAAGCTTTCTTT
CASSPKGFTEAFF
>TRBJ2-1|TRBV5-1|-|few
TGCGCCAGCAGCTTTCAGGGGCCCTCCTACAATGAGCAGTTCTTC
CASSFQGPSYNEQFF
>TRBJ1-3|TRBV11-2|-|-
TGTGCCAGCAGCGCCCGTGGAAACACCATATATTTT
CASSARGNTIYF
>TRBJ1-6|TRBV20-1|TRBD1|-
TGCAGTGCTAGTATGACAGGGGAGGAATCACCCCTCCACTTT
CSASMTGEESPLHF
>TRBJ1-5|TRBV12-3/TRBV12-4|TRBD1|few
TGTGCCAGCAGACACGACAGGGAGGAGCAGCCCCAGCATTTT
CASRHDREEQPQHF
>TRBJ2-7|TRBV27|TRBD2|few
TGTGCCAGCAGTTCGCCTTTTAGCGGGAGCTCCTACGAGCAGTACTTC
CASSSPFSGSSYEQYF
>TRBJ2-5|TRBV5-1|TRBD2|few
TGCGCCAGCCAGGCGGGGGAAGAGACCCAGTACTTC
CASQAGEETQYF
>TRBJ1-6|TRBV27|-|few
TGTGCCAGCAGTTTAAGGGGACGAACCAATTCACCCCTCCACTTT
CASSLRGRTNSPLHF
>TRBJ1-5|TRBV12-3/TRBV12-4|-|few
TGTGCCAGCAGGATAGGGGTCACGGGCAATCAGCCCCAGCATTTT
CASRIGVTGNQPQHF
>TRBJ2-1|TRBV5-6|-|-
TGTGCCAGCAGCGGTAGGGGAGAGTCCTACAATGAGCAGTTCTTC
CASSGRGESYNEQFF
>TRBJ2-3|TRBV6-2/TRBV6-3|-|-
TGTGCCAGCAGTTACTCCGGTGGTACCCGGCCCCCAGATACGCAGTATTTT
CASSYSGGTRPPDTQYF
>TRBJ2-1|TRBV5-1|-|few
TGCGCCAGCAGCTTGTCTAGAGAAGACAGGTGTCAGTTCTTC
CASSLSREDRCQFF
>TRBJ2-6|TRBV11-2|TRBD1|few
TGTGCCAGCAGCTCTCCGGGACAGGGTGTTTCTGGGGCCAACGTCCTGACTTTC
CASSSPGQGVSGANVLTF
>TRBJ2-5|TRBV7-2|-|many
TGTGCCAGCAGCTTAGACGGGGAGACCCAGTACTTC
CASSLDGETQYF
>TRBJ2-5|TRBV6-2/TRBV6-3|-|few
TGTGCCAGCAGACTATCCCAAGAGACCCAGTACTTC
CASRLSQETQYF
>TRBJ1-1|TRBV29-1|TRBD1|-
TGCAGCGTAAGATTAACAGGGGGTACTGAAGCTTTCTTT
CSVRLTGGTEAFF
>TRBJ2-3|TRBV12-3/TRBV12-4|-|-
TGTGCCAGCACCCGCATCCGGGATACGCAGTATTTT
CASTRIRDTQYF